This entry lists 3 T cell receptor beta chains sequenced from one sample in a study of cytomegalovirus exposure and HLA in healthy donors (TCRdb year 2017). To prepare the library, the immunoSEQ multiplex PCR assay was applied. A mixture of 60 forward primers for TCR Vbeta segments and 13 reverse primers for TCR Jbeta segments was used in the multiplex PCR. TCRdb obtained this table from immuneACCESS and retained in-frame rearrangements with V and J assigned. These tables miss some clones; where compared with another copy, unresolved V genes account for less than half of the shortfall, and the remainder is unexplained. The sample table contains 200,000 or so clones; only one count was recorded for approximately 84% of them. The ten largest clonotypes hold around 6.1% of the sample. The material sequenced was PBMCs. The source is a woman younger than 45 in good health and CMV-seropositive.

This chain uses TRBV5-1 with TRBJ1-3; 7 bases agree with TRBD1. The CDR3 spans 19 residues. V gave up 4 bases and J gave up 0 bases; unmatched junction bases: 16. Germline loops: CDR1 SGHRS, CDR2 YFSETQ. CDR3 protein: CASSTRQGATTTSGNTIYF. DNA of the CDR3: TGCGCCAGCAGCACCAGACAGGGCGCTACCACCACCTCTGGAAACACCATATATTTT.

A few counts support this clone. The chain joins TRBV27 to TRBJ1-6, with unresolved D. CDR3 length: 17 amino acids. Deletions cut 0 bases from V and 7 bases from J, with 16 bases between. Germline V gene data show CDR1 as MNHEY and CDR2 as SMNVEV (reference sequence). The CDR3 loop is CASSLSVRPGGNSPLHF. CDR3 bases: TGTGCCAGCAGTTTATCAGTCCGGCCAGGAGGGAATTCACCCCTCCACTTT.

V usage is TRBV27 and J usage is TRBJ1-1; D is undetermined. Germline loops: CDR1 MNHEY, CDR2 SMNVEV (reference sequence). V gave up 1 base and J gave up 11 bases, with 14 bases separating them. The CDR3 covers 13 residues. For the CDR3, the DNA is TGTGCCAGCAGTTTATTTACTCGAGAAGTGGCTTTCTTT. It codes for CASSLFTREVAFF.